Shown below are 28 T cell receptor beta chains from a single sample sequenced in a study of CD8+ T cells in alopecia areata. It was cDNA, reverse transcribed from extracted RNA, that served as the sequencing template. The method was immunoSEQ multiplex PCR; TCRdb's version includes in-frame clones alone and lacks a portion of them. The profile shows approximately 82,000 clones, roughly 51% of them singletons. Sequencing input: NKG2D-high CD8+ T cells sorted from blood. Receptor source: a human donor with alopecia areata.

The rearrangement joins TRBV10-3 to TRBJ2-7, with D maybe TRBD1 (5 bases). Looked up from germline, CDR1 is ENHRY and CDR2 is SYGVKD. There are 14 residues in the CDR3. V lost 6 bases and J lost 5, with 17 bases in between. CDR3 region: CAIRTEALVDEQYF. For the CDR3, the DNA is TGTGCCATCAGGACAGAAGCCCTCGTCGACGAGCAGTACTTC.

V usage is TRBV9 and J usage is TRBJ1-2; 10 nucleotides match TRBD1. This CDR3 is built from 13 residues. The trim removed 2 bases at V and 8 bases at J, leaving 3 bases unmatched. Germline V gene data show CDR1 as SGDLS and CDR2 as YYNGEE. CDR3 residues: CASSVRDRGGYTF. Written as DNA, the CDR3 is TGTGCCAGCAGCGTTCGGGACAGGGGAGGCTACACCTTC.

The V gene is TRBV28, the J gene TRBJ2-7; TRBD2 agrees at 12 bases. The CDR3 spans 16 residues. Germline-derived CDR1 and CDR2 are MDHEN and SYDVKM. V gave up 5 bases and J gave up 0 bases; unmatched junction bases: 5. This CDR3 is CASSRTSGVSSYEQYF. The DNA for the CDR3 is TGTGCCAGCAGTCGGACTAGCGGGGTTAGCTCCTACGAGCAGTACTTC.

The rearrangement uses TRBV5-1 and TRBJ2-2, with D uncertain. This CDR3 is 12 amino acids long. Germline lookup yields CDR1 SGHRS and CDR2 YFSETQ. The V and J ends lost 8 bases and 0 bases respectively, with 5 bases between them. The CDR3 DNA follows: TGCGCCAGTTTCGCGAACACCGGGGAGCTGTTTTTT. Its translation: CASFANTGELFF.

The chain recombines TRBV27 with TRBJ2-7; maybe TRBD2 (6 bases). This CDR3 is built from 14 residues. Germline CDR1 and CDR2: MNHEY and SMNVEV (reference sequence). V lost 6 bases and J 2 bases, leaving 14 bases between the germline ends. The CDR3 reads CASRRSGVAYEQYF. DNA for the CDR3: TGTGCCAGCAGGAGATCGGGGGTGGCCTACGAGCAGTACTTC.

The J gene is TRBJ2-7, the V gene TRBV5-4; 7 bases match TRBD2. Trimming removed 5 bases from V and 7 bases from J; junction bases left unmatched: 3. This CDR3 is built from 11 residues. Germline assignment: CDR1 SGHNT and CDR2 YYREEE (reference sequence). In DNA form, the CDR3 reads TGTGCCAGCAGAAGGGGAGGGGAGCAGTACTTC. Encoded protein: CASRRGGEQYF.

The chain links TRBV5-6 to TRBJ2-7; 9 positions agree with TRBD2. Germline V gene lookup returns CDR1 SGHDT and CDR2 YYEEEE. The V and J ends lost 2 bases and 3 bases, in that order; junction bases with no gene match: 6. This CDR3 spans 15 amino acids. CDR3 in DNA: TGTGCCAGCAGCTTCCTGACTAGCGGATACTACGAGCAGTACTTC. This gives the protein CASSFLTSGYYEQYF.

The CDR3 reads CSVGTADTTKNIQYF. DNA for the CDR3: TGCAGCGTTGGGACCGCGGACACGACCAAAAACATTCAGTACTTC. This chain links TRBV29-1 with TRBJ2-4, with D possibly being TRBD1 (5 bases). This CDR3 spans 15 amino acids. Germline V gives CDR1 SQVTM, CDR2 ANQGSEA. V lost 4 bases to trimming and J lost 2 bases, with 15 bases between them.

This clone was seen only once. This sequence joins TRBV30 and TRBJ1-1; D is uncertain. The CDR3 contains 13 residues. Trimming stripped 0 bases from V and 0 bases from J, with 5 bases between. CDR1 and CDR2 from the germline V gene are GTSNPN and SVGIG (reference sequence). The CDR3: CAWSVVMNTEAFF. The DNA of the CDR3 is TGTGCCTGGAGTGTCGTGATGAACACTGAAGCTTTCTTT.

A few counts support this clone. The chain is built from TRBV14 and TRBJ2-1; D ambiguous. The germline V and J ends were trimmed by 1 base and 8 bases, with 6 bases remaining between them. The CDR3 loop spans 12 amino acids. Germline V gene sequence: CDR1 SGHDN, CDR2 FVKESK. DNA for the CDR3: TGTGCCAGCAGCCAAGCAAACCATGAGCAGTTCTTC. This translates into CASSQANHEQFF. The whole variable domain, filled in from reference TRBV14 and TRBJ2-1, reads EAGVTQFPSHSVIEKGQTVTLRCDPISGHDNLYWYRRVMGKEIKFLLHFVKESKQDESGMPNNRFLAERTGGTYSTLKVQPAELEDSGVYFCASSQANHEQFFGPGTRLTVL.

The gene calls are TRBV6-6 and TRBJ2-3; D ambiguous. Trimming took off 5 bases at V and 3 bases at J, with 3 bases between the two ends. The CDR3 contains 11 residues. Germline V CDR1 and CDR2: MNHNY, SVGAGI (reference sequence). The chain's CDR3 is CASSRTDTQYF. CDR3 coding DNA: TGTGCCAGCAGTCGGACAGATACGCAGTATTTT.

CDR3 DNA: TGTGCCAGCAGCCCAGCGTGGGCAGATACGCAGTATTTT. The encoded protein is CASSPAWADTQYF. This chain links TRBV7-9 with TRBJ2-3, with unresolved D. The CDR3 sequence is 13 residues long. In germline, CDR1 is SEHNR, CDR2 FQNEAQ (reference sequence). The V end was cut by 5 bases, the J end by 4 bases, with 10 bases between.

J is TRBJ2-3 and V is TRBV4-3; 11 bases match TRBD2. CDR1 is LGHNA and CDR2 is YSLEER in the germline V gene. The CDR3 sequence is 16 residues long. V shed 2 bases, J shed 4 bases, and the junction held 5 bases outside the gene matches. The CDR3 sequence: CASSQYTSGSADTQYF. CDR3 DNA sequence: TGCGCCAGCAGCCAATATACTAGCGGGAGCGCAGATACGCAGTATTTT.

The chain joins TRBV29-1 to TRBJ1-2; TRBD1 matches 7 bases. Germline CDR1 SQVTM, CDR2 ANQGSEA. V dropped 4 bases and J dropped 4; count of bases not matched to a gene: 3. This CDR3 has 12 amino acids. The DNA of the CDR3 is TGCAGCGTTGTTACAGGGGCCTATGGCTACACCTTC. This codes for CSVVTGAYGYTF. The variable domain in full, with the rest retrieved from reference TRBV29-1 and TRBJ1-2, is SAVISQKPSRDICQRGTSLTIQCQVDSQVTMMFWYRQQPGQSLTLIATANQGSEATYESGFVIDKFPISRPNLTFSTLTVSNMSPEDSSIYLCSVVTGAYGYTFGSGTRLTVV.

This clone turned up a few times. Other DNA sequences in this sample translate to the same CDR3. The V and J genes are TRBV29-1 and TRBJ2-7; no firm D call. The V gene's germline CDR1 is SQVTM and CDR2 ANQGSEA. The V and J ends lost 0 bases and 3 bases respectively, with 3 bases between them. The length of the CDR3 is 11 residues. In nucleotides, the CDR3 is TGCAGCGTTGAAGACAGCTACGAGCAGTACTTC. It specifies CSVEDSYEQYF.

This clone showed up just once. The chain combines TRBV5-1 with TRBJ2-1; maybe TRBD2 (6 bases). Trimming took 0 bases from V and 9 from J, leaving 13 bases between them. Germline V gene lookup returns CDR1 SGHRS and CDR2 YFSETQ. The CDR3 has 14 amino acids. For the CDR3, the DNA is TGCGCCAGCAGCTTGGGGGCCGGAGGGAGTGAGCAGTTCTTC. The encoded protein is CASSLGAGGSEQFF. Drawing the rest from reference TRBV5-1 and TRBJ2-1, the complete variable domain is KAGVTQTPRYLIKTRGQQVTLSCSPISGHRSVSWYQQTPGQGLQFLFEYFSETQRNKGNFPGRFSGRQFSNSRSEMNVSTLELGDSALYLCASSLGAGGSEQFFGPGTRLTVL.

The chain has TRBV19 and TRBJ2-2; no firm D call. V was shortened by 3 bases and J by 0 bases, with 8 bases between the two germline ends. Germline loops: CDR1 LNHDA, CDR2 SQIVND (reference sequence). This CDR3 spans 15 amino acids. The CDR3 bases are TGTGCCAGTAGTATCCCCCGCACGAACACCGGGGAGCTGTTTTTT. This translates into CASSIPRTNTGELFF.

This rearrangement joins TRBV30 to TRBJ1-6; 9 nucleotides match TRBD1. The germline V gene has CDR1 GTSNPN and CDR2 SVGIG (reference sequence). With V trimmed by 6 bases and J by 6 bases, 6 bases remained unmatched. The CDR3 is made up of 14 amino acids. CDR3 in amino acids: CACPPGQGNSPLHF. CDR3 nucleotide sequence: TGTGCCTGCCCCCCGGGACAGGGTAATTCACCCCTCCACTTT.

The sample holds one count of this clone. The CDR3 sequence is CASSLGQGGAQPQHF. The DNA of the CDR3 is TGTGCCAGCAGCTTAGGACAGGGCGGCGCTCAGCCCCAGCATTTT. The chain links TRBV11-2 to TRBJ1-5, with 7 bases that match TRBD1. The germline gives CDR1 SGHAT, CDR2 FQNNGV. The CDR3 covers 15 residues. J gave up 6 bases and V 1 base, and 6 bases lay outside the gene matches.

The chain employs TRBV7-9 and TRBJ2-3, with D maybe TRBD2 (5 bases). The V end lost 4 bases, the J end lost 0 bases, and 11 bases lay between the germline ends. CDR1 and CDR2 from the germline V gene are SEHNR and FQNEAQ (reference sequence). The CDR3 contains 15 residues. The CDR3 spells CASSSTWTSTDTQYF. In nucleotides, the CDR3 is TGTGCCAGCAGCTCTACCTGGACTAGCACAGATACGCAGTATTTT.

The rearrangement joins TRBV28 to TRBJ2-1, with 9 bases lining up with TRBD2. CDR3 length equals 15 residues. After removal of 5 bases from V and 5 bases from J, the junction contained 7 bases not matched to a gene. Germline CDR1 and CDR2: MDHEN and SYDVKM. The chain's CDR3 is CASSRLAENHNEQFF. The CDR3 DNA is TGTGCCAGCAGTCGACTAGCGGAAAACCACAATGAGCAGTTCTTC. The full variable domain, completed using reference TRBV28 and TRBJ2-1, is DVKVTQSSRYLVKRTGEKVFLECVQDMDHENMFWYRQDPGLGLRLIYFSYDVKMKEKGDIPEGYSVSREKKERFSLILESASTNQTSMYLCASSRLAENHNEQFFGPGTRLTVL.

This clone was observed a handful of times. The chain is built from TRBV29-1 and TRBJ1-2; no clear D gene. In germline, CDR1 is SQVTM, CDR2 ANQGSEA. The length of the CDR3 is 14 residues. Deletions cut 0 bases from V and 4 bases from J, with 12 bases between. The CDR3 reads CSVEDHRATYGYTF. The CDR3 DNA is TGCAGCGTTGAAGATCATCGGGCGACCTATGGCTACACCTTC.

This clone has a handful of counts. The J gene is TRBJ2-3, the V gene TRBV7-9; D remains unclear. The CDR3 covers 14 residues. Trimming removed 3 bases at V and 2 bases at J, with 9 bases between. Germline V CDR1 and CDR2: SEHNR, FQNEAQ (reference sequence). This chain's CDR3 is CASSFRSLTDTQYF. In DNA form, the CDR3 reads TGTGCCAGCAGCTTCCGATCCCTCACAGATACGCAGTATTTT.

The J gene is TRBJ2-1, the V gene TRBV9; D remains unclear. V shed 5 bases and J shed 3 bases, with 6 bases lying between them. Germline CDR1 is SGDLS and CDR2 is YYNGEE. The CDR3 consists of 12 residues. The CDR3 DNA reads as TGTGCCAGCAGTGATATCTACAATGAGCAGTTCTTC. It specifies CASSDIYNEQFF.

This clone was detected only a few times. The chain has TRBV28 and TRBJ2-3; D gene unclear. Deletions cut 3 bases from V and 7 bases from J, with 11 bases between. This CDR3 is built from 13 residues. The germline V gene encodes CDR1 MDHEN and CDR2 SYDVKM. The CDR3 protein is CASSFPARHTQYF. CDR3 coding DNA: TGTGCCAGCAGTTTCCCTGCCAGGCATACGCAGTATTTT. The whole variable domain, filled in from reference TRBV28 and TRBJ2-3, reads DVKVTQSSRYLVKRTGEKVFLECVQDMDHENMFWYRQDPGLGLRLIYFSYDVKMKEKGDIPEGYSVSREKKERFSLILESASTNQTSMYLCASSFPARHTQYFGPGTRLTVL.

The V call is TRBV29-1, the J call TRBJ2-5, with D possibly TRBD1 on 5 matching bases. The tail of the sequence fits TRBJ2-7 better, so the J call may be wrong. The V gene's germline CDR1 is SQVTM and CDR2 ANQGSEA. The CDR3 contains 13 residues. The CDR3 DNA follows: TGCAGCGTTGAACAGGGTGTAGGGTACGAGCAGTACTTC. Protein sequence: CSVEQGVGYEQYF.

The table lists this clone with a count of one. A read error may account for a junction end that differs from germline. The genes are TRBV4-1 and TRBJ1-1, with TRBD1 as a possible D gene (5 bases). The CDR3 covers 13 residues. The germline gives CDR1 MGHRA, CDR2 YSYEKL. The CDR3 DNA reads as TGCGCCAGCATGGAGGGGACGAACCCTGAAGCTTTCTTT. It encodes CASMEGTNPEAFF.

The chain links TRBV29-1 to TRBJ2-1; D is perhaps TRBD2 (6 bases). V dropped 7 bases and J dropped 5 bases, with 15 bases sitting between them. This CDR3 comprises 13 residues. Per the germline V gene, CDR1 is SQVTM and CDR2 is ANQGSEA. The CDR3 is CSGLGPTNNEQFF. The CDR3 nucleotides read TGCAGCGGACTAGGACCAACCAACAATGAGCAGTTCTTC.